This is a list of T cell receptor beta chains from one sample in a study of cytomegalovirus exposure and HLA in healthy donors. Sequenced by immunoSEQ multiplex PCR; TCRdb stores in-frame clones only, minus some. The sample shows some 140,000 clones, 70% to 80% of them seen only once. The source material was PBMCs. Receptors originate from a man aged 40-50 years in good health and CMV-seropositive. CDR3s include the opening cysteine and the closing phenylalanine or tryptophan. D genes are given only for firm matches. Where a row states a size, it is once, few, many or the class of an expanded clone; other rows omit it.

abundance | d_gene | j_gene | v_gene | CDR3aa | CDR3nt
NA | NA | TRBJ2-1 | TRBV7-2 | CASSLVPGYNEQFF | TGTGCCAGCAGCTTAGTGCCGGGGTACAATGAGCAGTTCTTC
few | NA | TRBJ1-1 | TRBV4-2 | CASSQEGGTEAFF | TGTGCCAGCAGCCAAGAAGGAGGGACTGAAGCTTTCTTT
NA | TRBD2 | TRBJ2-2 | TRBV6-4 | CASRGTNPGELFF | TGTGCCAGCCGAGGGACTAACCCCGGGGAGCTGTTTTTT
NA | TRBD2 | TRBJ2-5 | TRBV7-2 | CASSLSGLASTQYF | TGTGCCAGCAGCTTGTCCGGACTAGCCTCGACCCAGTACTTC
NA | NA | TRBJ1-4 | TRBV25-1 | CASSEYAGNNEKLFF | TGTGCCAGCAGTGAATACGCAGGGAATAATGAAAAACTGTTTTTT
NA | TRBD2 | TRBJ2-1 | TRBV19 | CASTSPTSGIHNEQFF | TGTGCCAGTACCTCCCCAACTAGCGGGATCCACAATGAGCAGTTCTTC
NA | TRBD1 | TRBJ1-2 | TRBV5-1 | CASSRGTGQGFGGYTF | TGCGCCAGCAGCCGTGGGACAGGACAGGGGTTTGGTGGCTACACCTTC
few | NA | TRBJ1-1 | TRBV27 | CASSLLQGRSEAFF | TGTGCCAGCAGTTTATTACAGGGAAGGTCTGAAGCTTTCTTT
few | NA | TRBJ1-1 | TRBV11-2 | CASRRTASMNTEAFF | TGTGCCAGCAGAAGGACAGCATCCATGAACACTGAAGCTTTCTTT
NA | NA | TRBJ2-5 | TRBV21-1 | CASSVSRDQGAQYF | TGTGCCAGCAGCGTCTCACGGGACCAGGGGGCCCAGTACTTC
NA | TRBD1 | TRBJ2-2 | TRBV7-9 | CASSLGDRGNTGELFF | TGTGCCAGCAGCTTGGGGGACAGGGGAAACACCGGGGAGCTGTTTTTT
NA | TRBD2 | TRBJ2-5 | TRBV10-3 | CAIQGGRDETQYF | TGTGCCATCCAGGGCGGGAGGGATGAGACCCAGTACTTC
NA | NA | TRBJ1-5 | TRBV4-1 | CASSLYSGSNQPQHF | TGCGCCAGCAGCCTCTACTCGGGTAGCAATCAGCCCCAGCATTTT
NA | NA | TRBJ2-7 | TRBV11-2 | CASSLVRGLSYEQYF | TGTGCCAGCAGCTTAGTGCGGGGCCTTTCCTACGAGCAGTACTTC
once | NA | TRBJ2-1 | TRBV10-3 | CAITTGYNNEQFF | TGTGCCATCACAACGGGATATAACAATGAGCAGTTCTTC
NA | TRBD2 | TRBJ2-1 | TRBV14 | CASSQELAGDNEQFF | TGTGCCAGCAGCCAAGAACTAGCGGGCGACAATGAGCAGTTCTTC
NA | NA | TRBJ2-3 | TRBV11-2 | CASSYLRSGADTQYF | TGTGCCAGCAGCTACCTAAGATCGGGGGCAGATACGCAGTATTTT
once | TRBD2 | TRBJ2-1 | TRBV27 | CASSFLAGGPFYNEQFF | TGTGCCAGCAGTTTCTTAGCGGGAGGCCCCTTCTACAATGAGCAGTTCTTC
NA | TRBD1 | TRBJ1-5 | TRBV28 | CASRKQGAHQPQHF | TGTGCCAGCAGAAAACAGGGGGCACATCAGCCCCAGCATTTT
NA | NA | TRBJ2-3 | TRBV29-1 | CSVEDEIAQYF | TGCAGCGTTGAAGATGAAATAGCGCAGTATTTT
NA | TRBD1 | TRBJ1-2 | TRBV6-1 | CASTVDRNYGYTF | TGTGCCAGCACGGTGGACAGGAACTATGGCTACACCTTC
NA | NA | TRBJ2-7 | TRBV29-1 | CSGEDQKHEQYF | TGCAGCGGGGAGGACCAGAAACACGAGCAGTACTTC
NA | TRBD1 | TRBJ1-2 | TRBV28 | CASSLYRGGYGYTF | TGTGCCAGCAGTTTATACAGGGGTGGCTATGGCTACACCTTC
NA | NA | TRBJ1-5 | TRBV27 | CATRGGLAGGGNQPQHF | TGTGCCACTCGGGGGGGCCTTGCGGGGGGGGGCAATCAGCCCCAGCATTTT
NA | TRBD1 | TRBJ1-2 | TRBV7-9 | CSSSLVGTENYGYTF | TGTTCCAGCAGCTTAGTAGGGACAGAAAACTATGGCTACACCTTC
NA | TRBD1 | TRBJ1-5 | TRBV27 | CASRRRRGTGGNQPQHF | TGTGCCAGCAGACGCAGAAGAGGGACAGGGGGTAATCAGCCCCAGCATTTT
NA | TRBD2 | TRBJ2-7 | TRBV15 | CATSRELAASYEQYF | TGTGCCACCAGCAGAGAACTAGCGGCCTCCTACGAGCAGTACTTC
once | NA | TRBJ1-4 | TRBV5-4 | CASSLRPGHKVRNEKLFF | TGTGCCAGCAGCTTAAGGCCGGGACACAAGGTGCGTAATGAAAAACTGTTTTTT
NA | TRBD1 | TRBJ2-3 | TRBV27 | CASTKQGGSLVTQYF | TGTGCCAGCACTAAACAGGGGGGCTCCTTAGTTACGCAGTATTTT
NA | TRBD1 | TRBJ1-2 | TRBV30 | CAWRETGGYGYTF | TGTGCCTGGCGTGAGACAGGGGGCTATGGCTACACCTTC
NA | TRBD1 | TRBJ2-1 | TRBV27 | CASGSRDRSSYNEQFF | TGTGCCAGCGGCAGCCGGGACAGAAGCTCCTACAATGAGCAGTTCTTC
NA | NA | TRBJ1-3 | TRBV7-9 | CASSSSISGNTIYF | TGTGCCAGCAGCTCCTCTATATCTGGAAACACCATATATTTT
NA | NA | TRBJ1-3 | TRBV28 | CASSLSLGSGNTIYF | TGTGCCAGCAGTTTATCCCTCGGCTCTGGAAACACCATATATTTT
NA | NA | TRBJ1-1 | TRBV27 | CASSRGRPNTEAFF | TGTGCCAGCAGCCGAGGGAGACCTAACACTGAAGCTTTCTTT
NA | NA | TRBJ1-2 | TRBV5-4 | CASSMDSYGYTF | TGTGCCAGCAGCATGGACAGCTATGGCTACACCTTC
few | TRBD1 | TRBJ2-7 | TRBV7-9 | CASSPPNRGRDEQYF | TGTGCCAGCAGCCCCCCGAACAGGGGGCGCGACGAGCAGTACTTC
NA | TRBD1 | TRBJ2-5 | TRBV11-2 | CASSLRGTGNLETQYF | TGTGCCAGCAGCCTCCGCGGGACAGGTAACTTGGAGACCCAGTACTTC
NA | NA | TRBJ2-7 | TRBV27 | CASSPTRAYEQYF | TGTGCCAGCAGCCCGACGAGGGCGTACGAGCAGTACTTC
once | NA | TRBJ2-3 | TRBV6-5 | CASTLAGGGTDTQYF | TGTGCCAGCACCCTAGCTGGCGGGGGCACAGATACGCAGTATTTT
once | TRBD1 | TRBJ1-6 | TRBV10-3 | CAISAKLRINSGTGRNSYNSPLHF | TGTGCCATCAGTGCGAAACTAAGAATTAATTCCGGGACAGGGAGAAATTCCTATAATTCACCCCTCCACTTT
few | NA | TRBJ2-7 | TRBV25-1 | CASSGTGTSYEQYF | TGTGCCAGCAGTGGGACAGGGACTAGCTACGAGCAGTACTTC
NA | TRBD1 | TRBJ1-1 | TRBV2 | CASSVPGQGWNTEAFF | TGTGCCAGCAGCGTCCCGGGACAGGGTTGGAACACTGAAGCTTTCTTT
NA | NA | TRBJ1-3 | TRBV15 | CATSRDSNSGNTIYF | TGTGCCACCAGCAGGGACAGCAACTCTGGAAACACCATATATTTT
NA | TRBD2 | TRBJ2-1 | TRBV2 | CASSSTSGSYNEQFF | TGTGCCAGCAGTTCAACTAGCGGGTCCTACAATGAGCAGTTCTTC
few | NA | TRBJ1-5 | TRBV2 | CASSFDRFSNQPQHF | TGTGCCAGCAGCTTCGACAGGTTCAGCAATCAGCCCCAGCATTTT
few | NA | TRBJ2-2 | TRBV29-1 | CSVGATNTGELFF | TGCAGCGTTGGAGCTACGAACACCGGGGAGCTGTTTTTT
few | TRBD1 | TRBJ2-7 | TRBV5-1 | CASSPGTGGEQYF | TGCGCCAGCAGCCCCGGGACAGGGGGCGAGCAGTACTTC
NA | NA | TRBJ1-1 | TRBV29-1 | CSVATPGMNTEAFF | TGCAGCGTTGCCACCCCAGGAATGAACACTGAAGCTTTCTTT
NA | NA | TRBJ2-2 | TRBV5-1 | CASSLFSDTGELFF | TGCGCCAGCAGCTTGTTTTCAGACACCGGGGAGCTGTTTTTT
once | TRBD1 | TRBJ1-2 | TRBV5-1 | CASSPFSGTGSGANGYTF | TGCGCCAGCAGCCCCTTTTCCGGGACAGGGAGCGGGGCAAATGGCTACACCTTC
NA | TRBD2 | TRBJ2-3 | TRBV2 | CASKGLAGSTDTQYF | TGTGCCAGCAAAGGACTAGCGGGAAGCACAGATACGCAGTATTTT
NA | NA | TRBJ1-1 | TRBV2 | CASRGEGAGTEAFF | TGTGCCAGCAGAGGGGAGGGAGCAGGTACTGAAGCTTTCTTT
NA | NA | TRBJ2-3 | TRBV5-1 | CASSLGGLTTDTQYF | TGCGCCAGCAGCTTGGGAGGACTCACCACAGATACGCAGTATTTT